Sequencing of this T cell receptor (beta chain) was carried out in a study of CD8 T cells in ankylosing spondylitis. This clonotype was counted only a few times. Its antigen remains unknown. The study's findings and limits: Clones tied to disease were said to be significantly enriched in matched ankylosing spondylitis synovial fluid. Blood from ankylosing spondylitis patients appeared to carry a characteristic eight-variant TCR beta motif.

A single record per CDR3 protein comes from TCRdb applying MiXCR to the 5' RACE reads. The sample holds around 220,000 distinct CDR3 sequences, about 18% seen once. This clonotype originated in a male donor with ankylosing spondylitis. Sequencing was done on a sample of blood, either unsorted or a sorted T cell fraction (not recorded which).

The DNA of the CDR3 is TGTGCCAGCAGCGTAGCCGCCGGGCAAAACACTGAAGCTTTCTTT. This translates into CASSVAAGQNTEAFF. The chain carries TRBV9 and TRBJ1-1; D is undetermined. CDR1 and CDR2 (germline): SGDLS, YYNGEE. Between the trimmed V and J ends, which lost 0 bases and 2 bases, there was a span of 11 bases. The CDR3 length is 15 residues.